Listed below are T cell receptor beta chains from one sample, sequenced in a study of cytomegalovirus exposure and HLA in healthy donors. Clones were read by immunoSEQ multiplex PCR, and TCRdb kept only the in-frame ones, dropping some. The table shows around 120,000 clones, with around 83% occurring only once. The specimen was PBMCs. The receptor set was obtained from a girl aged 2 to 10 in good health and CMV-seronegative. The CDR3 runs from the conserved cysteine through the conserved F or W. D genes are given only for firm matches. For some rows the clone size is stated as once, few or many, or as a class when expanded; others skip it.

NA,NA,TRBJ1-2,TRBV7-2,TGTGCCAGCACCCAAGTCGGGGGCTATGGCTACACCTTC,CASTQVGGYGYTF
NA,NA,TRBJ2-7,TRBV6-1,TGTGCCAGCGATTGGGGCAGGGAAATCTACGAGCAGTACTTC,CASDWGREIYEQYF
TRBD1,few,TRBJ1-2,TRBV4-3,TGCGCCAGCAGCCAAGAATCCAGACAGGGGGAGGCCTACAACTATGGCTACACCTTC,CASSQESRQGEAYNYGYTF
TRBD2,once,TRBJ2-1,TRBV27,TGTGCCAGCAGCAGCCGAGGCGGGGGGGCCACTCACTACAATGAGCAGTTCTTC,CASSSRGGGATHYNEQFF
NA,NA,TRBJ1-1,TRBV15,TGTGCCACCAGCCCTTTAATGTGGAACACTGAAGCTTTCTTT,CATSPLMWNTEAFF
NA,NA,TRBJ2-7,TRBV4-1,TGCGCCAGCAGCTCACTGAGGGCGTACGAGCAGTACTTC,CASSSLRAYEQYF
NA,NA,TRBJ1-2,TRBV27,TGTGCCAGCAGTTCGGGGGTCACTGACTATGGCTACACCTTC,CASSSGVTDYGYTF
TRBD1,NA,TRBJ2-7,TRBV6-5,TGTGCCAGCAGTACCGGGACAGGGGCCTACGAGCAGTACTTC,CASSTGTGAYEQYF
TRBD2,NA,TRBJ2-3,TRBV2,TGTGCCACCGCGGGAGTCGGCACAGATACGCAGTATTTT,CATAGVGTDTQYF
NA,few,TRBJ1-1,TRBV10-2,TGCGCCAGCAGTGAGGGCGGTGAAGCTTTCTTT,CASSEGGEAFF
NA,NA,TRBJ1-1,TRBV7-9,TGTGCCAGCCGAAAGGGGGGGTTGTTGCCCACTGAAGCTTTCTTT,CASRKGGLLPTEAFF
NA,NA,TRBJ1-4,TRBV30,TGTGCCTGGAGCCTTCTACGCGAAAAACTGTTTTTT,CAWSLLREKLFF
NA,NA,TRBJ2-3,TRBV29-1,TGCAGCGTTGGCGGCCCAGATACGCAGTATTTT,CSVGGPDTQYF
TRBD2,NA,TRBJ2-7,TRBV7-2,TGTGCCAGCGGCTGGAGGAGTAGCGGGATCGGGTACGAGCAGTACTTC,CASGWRSSGIGYEQYF
NA,NA,TRBJ2-3,TRBV5-1,TGCGCCAGCAGCTTCACCTCAGCGGCCACAGATACGCAGTATTTT,CASSFTSAATDTQYF
NA,NA,TRBJ1-6,TRBV30,TGTGCCTGGAGTCCCGACAGGACCAATTCACCCCTCCACTTT,CAWSPDRTNSPLHF
NA,few,TRBJ1-4,TRBV10-2,TGCGCCAGCAGTGATGACCGGGGGGGTGAAAAACTGTTTTTT,CASSDDRGGEKLFF
TRBD1,NA,TRBJ1-3,TRBV28,TGTGCCAGCAGTTTACATCGCACAGGGGGCAACACCATATATTTT,CASSLHRTGGNTIYF
NA,NA,TRBJ1-2,TRBV5-1,TGCGCCAGCAGCTTGCGGACAAACTATGGCTACACCTTC,CASSLRTNYGYTF
TRBD2,NA,TRBJ2-1,TRBV6-5,TGTGCCAGCAGTTATCAGCGGGGTAATGAGCAGTTCTTC,CASSYQRGNEQFF
NA,NA,TRBJ2-1,TRBV6-5,TGTGCCAGCAGCTCAAGGGCCCCGGGGGAGAATGAGCAGTTCTTC,CASSSRAPGENEQFF
NA,NA,TRBJ1-3,TRBV30,TGTGCCTGGAGTGTATGGACAGCCTCTGGAAACACCATATATTTT,CAWSVWTASGNTIYF